These 9 T cell receptor beta chains were sequenced from one sample in a study of blood T cells in healthy people across ages. The use of a sample-barcoded 5' primer and a J-beta primer mix characterized a second PCR of roughly 7 to 11 cycles. TCRdb re-derived calls from the 5' RACE reads in MiXCR, one entry per CDR3 protein. Of about 640,000 distinct CDR3 sequences listed, around three fifths are singletons. The specimen was blood. The receptors come from a man aged 55-75 years in good health.

This chain connects TRBV7-2 to TRBJ2-5; 7 nucleotides agree with TRBD1. Germline CDR1 and CDR2: SGHTA and FQGNSA. V shed 5 bases, J shed 7 bases, and the junction held 4 bases outside the gene matches. This CDR3 spans 12 amino acids. This CDR3 reads CASSNPGGTQYF. The CDR3 nucleotides are TGTGCCAGCAGCAACCCAGGGGGGACCCAGTACTTC.

V usage is TRBV5-1 and J usage is TRBJ1-6; 7 bases line up with TRBD1. The V segment lost 3 bases and the J segment 0 bases; nucleotides outside the gene matches: 3. The germline gives CDR1 SGHRS, CDR2 YFSETQ. The CDR3 length is 16 residues. CDR3 region: CASSSDRSSYNSPLHF. The CDR3 DNA is TGCGCCAGCAGCTCGGACAGGAGCTCCTATAATTCACCCCTCCACTTT.

The V gene is TRBV5-1, the J gene TRBJ2-1; D is possibly TRBD2 (6 bases). The CDR3 contains 14 residues. CDR1 is SGHRS and CDR2 is YFSETQ in the germline V gene. V dropped 5 bases and J dropped 0 bases, with 9 bases sitting between them. CDR3 in amino acids: CASREGSSYNEQFF. The CDR3 region has the DNA TGCGCCAGCAGGGAGGGCTCCTCCTACAATGAGCAGTTCTTC.

The CDR3 DNA reads as TGCAGCGTTGATAGGCGGGACAGGGGAGTTGGCTACACCTTC. Translating it yields CSVDRRDRGVGYTF. The chain has TRBV29-1 and TRBJ1-2; 10 bases are shared with TRBD1. In germline, CDR1 is SQVTM, CDR2 ANQGSEA. This CDR3 is 14 amino acids long. Trimming removed 3 bases from V and 7 bases from J; junction bases left unmatched: 8.

This clonotype appeared once. The V gene is TRBV12-3 or TRBV12-4, the J gene TRBJ2-4; D gene ambiguous. V was shortened by 6 bases and J by 15 bases, with 18 bases between the two germline ends. This CDR3 spans 12 amino acids. The CDR3 sequence is CASSLPRGVGYF. In DNA, the CDR3 is TGTGCCAGCAGCCTACCGCGAGGAGTCGGGTACTTC.

The genes are TRBV20-1 and TRBJ1-2; 9 nucleotides match TRBD1. This CDR3 is built from 16 residues. V lost 1 base, J lost 4 bases, and 10 bases stayed unmatched. CDR1 is DFQATT and CDR2 is SNEGSKA in the germline V gene (reference sequence). In DNA, the CDR3 is TGCAGTGCTAGAGGTCCTACAGGGGGCCTAGGCTATGGCTACACCTTC. This gives the protein CSARGPTGGLGYGYTF.

The rearrangement joins TRBV7-2 to TRBJ2-7; D possibly corresponds to TRBD1 (6 bases). The CDR3 has 15 amino acids. Germline CDR1 reads SGHTA; CDR2 reads FQGNSA. Trimming left V 0 bases short and J 1 base short, with 10 bases between. CDR3 nucleotides: TGTGCCAGCAGCTTAGCGCCAGGGGTTTCCTACGAGCAGTACTTC. Protein product: CASSLAPGVSYEQYF.

This chain connects TRBV10-3 to TRBJ2-3; D not certain. The V end lost 7 bases, the J end lost 4 bases, and 15 bases lay between the germline ends. Germline CDR1 reads ENHRY; CDR2 reads SYGVKD. The CDR3 consists of 14 residues. The CDR3 nucleotides are TGTGCCATCACGGAGAGCCGGACCGCAGATACGCAGTATTTT. This gives the protein CAITESRTADTQYF.

The rearrangement joins TRBV12-3 or TRBV12-4 to TRBJ2-3, with TRBD2 matching 14 bases. J was trimmed by 7 bases and V by 3 bases; bases with no gene match: 3. This CDR3 region has 15 residues. The CDR3 loop is CASSLTSGGVNTQYF. CDR3 DNA sequence: TGTGCCAGCAGTTTGACTAGCGGGGGGGTAAATACGCAGTATTTT.